This TCR beta chain was identified in a study of blood T cell repertoires in COVID-19. Study-level information: Samples of COVID-19 (acute and convalescent) were obtained from the United States, Italy and Spain.

Original analysis: Nucleated cell number was recorded as an estimate derived from reference gene primer amplification. Some clones are missing from TCRdb's copy, which holds only in-frame ones; the method was immunoSEQ multiplex PCR. That table is the source of V, J and clone size, and D and trimming were worked out from the DNA. The profile shows approximately 290,000 clones, around 90% of them singletons. Participants were aged roughly 18 to 100 years from roughly 25 US areas. Cohort assignment relied on participant-reported clinical history. From germline, CDR1 is SGHDT and CDR2 YYEEEE. V was shortened by 0 bases and J by 10 bases, with 5 bases between the two germline ends. This CDR3 comprises 11 residues.

This TCR came from a young woman with acute COVID-19. The chain uses TRBV5-6 and TRBJ2-1; D ambiguous. The source material was PBMCs or T cells enriched from blood (not recorded which). The CDR3 loop is CASSLEREQFF. CDR3 sequence (DNA): TGTGCCAGCAGCTTGGAGCGAGAGCAGTTCTTC.